This T cell receptor (beta chain) was sequenced for a study of shared clonotypes between healthy human individuals. Overall study findings and caveats: Among a handful of donors, approximately 4.6% of naive CD4 clonotypes were found in common. Memory subsets generally showed smaller estimated richness than naive subsets did. Sampling involved blood alone; tissue repertoires likely differ.

In its sample, this clone was seen once. Its antigen remains unknown. TCRdb's table, derived via immunoSEQ multiplex PCR, lists solely in-frame clones and lacks some. The table has around 2,100,000 clones, 85% to 95% seen once. Cells designated naive CD8 were CD45RO-negative and were positively selected for CCR7, with terminally differentiated effector memory CD45RA+ cells excluded. Germline-derived CDR1 and CDR2 are MGHRA and YSYEKL. Trimming left V 3 bases short and J 5 bases short, with 7 bases between. CDR3 length equals 13 residues. This receptor was taken from a man aged 18 to 35 in good health. This rearrangement joins TRBV4-1 to TRBJ2-2; D gene ambiguous. Material for sequencing was naive CD8+ T cells sorted from blood. The CDR3 spells CASSHGWTGELFF. The DNA for the CDR3 is TGCGCCAGCAGCCACGGATGGACCGGGGAGCTGTTTTTT.